These 12 T cell receptor beta chains were all obtained from the same sample, sequenced in a study of blood T cell repertoires in COVID-19. Repertoires were generated with immunoSEQ multiplex PCR, while TCRdb's copy carries only in-frame clones and drops some. The table lists under 200,000 clones, around 90% of them singletons. What was sequenced was peripheral blood. These receptors were obtained from a man aged 35-49 years with active or convalescent COVID-19.

The chain has TRBV5-1 and TRBJ2-1; 10 bases match TRBD1. This CDR3 region has 15 residues. J lost 7 bases, V lost 1 base, and 5 bases had no gene match. From germline, CDR1 is SGHRS and CDR2 YFSETQ. The CDR3 DNA reads as TGCGCCAGCAGCTTGTCTATGGGACAGGGGAATGAGCAGTTCTTC. Its protein is CASSLSMGQGNEQFF.

The V and J genes are TRBV4-3 and TRBJ1-4; D not certain. V lost 4 bases, J lost 3 bases, and 12 bases lay in between. Germline CDR1 is LGHNA and CDR2 is YSLEER. The CDR3 runs to 15 residues. CDR3 amino acids: CASSRSGEANEKLFF. In DNA form, the CDR3 reads TGCGCCAGCAGCCGAAGCGGGGAAGCTAATGAAAAACTGTTTTTT.

The V and J genes are TRBV19 and TRBJ1-5; D is possibly TRBD1 (6 bases). Trimming pared 7 bases from V and 4 bases from J, leaving 14 bases between. The CDR3 has 14 residues. Germline CDR1 and CDR2: LNHDA and SQIVND (reference sequence). CDR3 nucleotide sequence: TGTGCCAGTAATACAGGGTCACTAAATCAGCCCCAGCATTTT. It encodes CASNTGSLNQPQHF.

The J gene is TRBJ1-5, the V gene TRBV6-6; D is ambiguous. The CDR3 has 16 amino acids. Germline lookup yields CDR1 MNHNY and CDR2 SVGAGI (reference sequence). V was clipped by 5 bases and J by 5 bases, with 19 bases between them. CDR3 loop: CASSRSVSAVDQPQHF. The CDR3, as DNA: TGTGCCAGCAGTCGATCCGTTTCGGCGGTCGATCAGCCCCAGCATTTT.

CDR3: CASSVSGIPTNEKLFF. In nucleotides, the CDR3 is TGTGCCAGTAGTGTCTCAGGGATACCAACTAATGAAAAACTGTTTTTT. The rearrangement uses TRBV19 and TRBJ1-4, with TRBD1 as a possible D gene (5 bases). Between the trimmed V and J ends, which lost 5 bases and 0 bases, there was a span of 13 bases. The length of the CDR3 is 16 residues. The V gene's germline CDR1 is LNHDA and CDR2 SQIVND (reference sequence).

The genes are TRBV2 and TRBJ2-6, with D possibly being TRBD1 (6 bases). The CDR3 runs 15 residues. Germline lookup yields CDR1 SNHLY and CDR2 FYNNEI. The V end lost 8 bases, the J end lost 1 base, and 12 bases lay between the germline ends. CDR3 coding DNA: TGTGCCAGCGGGCAACAGGGTTCTGGGGCCAACGTCCTGACTTTC. Protein sequence: CASGQQGSGANVLTF.

J is TRBJ2-7 and V is TRBV7-3, with 10 bases matching TRBD1. V shed 2 bases, J shed 6 bases, and the junction held 4 bases outside the gene matches. The CDR3 consists of 14 residues. CDR1 and CDR2 from the germline V gene are SGHTA and FQGTGA. CDR3 sequence reads: CASSLGTGVSEQYF. CDR3 in DNA: TGTGCCAGCAGCTTAGGGACAGGGGTTTCCGAGCAGTACTTC.

The chain is built from TRBV7-9 and TRBJ2-7; TRBD1 matches at 8 bases. The V gene's germline CDR1 is SEHNR and CDR2 FQNEAQ (reference sequence). Trimming cost V 4 bases and J 4 bases; bases outside gene matches: 9. This CDR3 is built from 15 residues. CDR3 sequence: CASSWTVGQEYEQYF. DNA for the CDR3: TGTGCCAGCAGCTGGACAGTGGGACAGGAATACGAGCAGTACTTC.

The chain employs TRBV12-3 or TRBV12-4 and TRBJ1-1; D remains ambiguous. This CDR3 contains 13 residues. With 2 bases removed from V and 5 bases from J, the gap between germline ends came to 9 bases. For the CDR3, the DNA is TGTGCCAGCAGTTTATTTGGAGTAACTGAAGCTTTCTTT. Protein sequence: CASSLFGVTEAFF.

V gene TRBV13 combines with J gene TRBJ2-3; TRBD2 aligns across 8 bases. With 1 base clipped from V and 6 bases from J, the junction kept 6 bases outside the gene matches. Germline-derived CDR1 and CDR2 are PRHDT and FYEKMQ (reference sequence). The CDR3 has 15 amino acids. Written as DNA, the CDR3 is TGTGCCAGCAGCTTAGACGGGAGGGCCGCCGATACGCAGTATTTT. Its protein is CASSLDGRAADTQYF.

This chain connects TRBV25-1 to TRBJ1-4; no reliable D call. V lost 1 base and J lost 8, with 11 bases in between. CDR1 is MGHDK and CDR2 is SYGVNS in the germline V gene. The CDR3 covers 14 residues. CDR3 in DNA: TGTGCCAGCAGTGAATCGACCCTGCGGGAAAAACTGTTTTTT. It translates to CASSESTLREKLFF.

J is TRBJ2-7 and V is TRBV5-1; tentatively, D is TRBD1 (6 bases). Looked up from germline, CDR1 is SGHRS and CDR2 is YFSETQ. There are 14 residues in the CDR3. Deletions cut 0 bases from V and 0 bases from J, with 7 bases between. The CDR3: CASSLAGASYEQYF. In DNA form, the CDR3 reads TGCGCCAGCAGCTTGGCAGGGGCCTCCTACGAGCAGTACTTC.